The 29 T cell receptor beta chains below all came from one sample that was sequenced in a study of cytomegalovirus exposure and HLA in healthy donors. Only in-frame clones appear in the TCRdb table, and some are missing; sequencing was by immunoSEQ multiplex PCR. The sample contains hundreds of thousands of clones, 86% of which appear only once. Sequencing input: PBMCs. Every receptor here comes from a young woman in good health and CMV-seronegative.

As to this clone: Within the sample, other DNA sequences also encode this same CDR3. The chain carries TRBV6-5 and TRBJ2-7; the match to TRBD1 covers 9 bases. CDR3 length: 14 amino acids. Trimming took 0 bases from V and 3 from J; bases not matched to a gene: 0. The V gene's germline CDR1 is MNHEY and CDR2 SVGAGI. CDR3 in amino acids: CASSYSTGGYEQYF. CDR3 DNA: TGTGCCAGCAGTTACTCGACAGGGGGCTACGAGCAGTACTTC.

This clone showed up just once. The rearrangement uses TRBV28 and TRBJ2-1; the match to TRBD1 covers 10 bases. V was pared by 5 bases and J by 7 bases, with 17 bases of the junction left unmatched. Germline V lookup: CDR1 MDHEN, CDR2 SYDVKM. The length of the CDR3 is 18 residues. CDR3 DNA: TGTGCCAGCAGTCCCCCGGGACAGGGGACTAGGGATGAGAATGAGCAGTTCTTC. As protein: CASSPPGQGTRDENEQFF.

The J gene is TRBJ2-7, the V gene TRBV11-2; D unresolved. This CDR3 region has 13 residues. Trimming removed 3 bases at V and 3 bases at J, with 9 bases between. CDR1 and CDR2 (germline): SGHAT, FQNNGV. The CDR3 is CASSFLSYYEQYF. The CDR3 coding sequence is TGTGCCAGCAGCTTCTTGTCTTACTACGAGCAGTACTTC.

The chain carries TRBV10-2 and TRBJ1-1; D gene unclear. Per germline, CDR1 WSHSY and CDR2 SAAADI. Trimming cost V 3 bases and J 11 bases, with 10 bases left between them. The CDR3 totals 11 residues. CDR3 residues: CASSDPREAFF. The CDR3 nucleotides read TGCGCCAGCAGTGATCCACGGGAGGCTTTCTTT.

The rearrangement uses TRBV6-1 and TRBJ2-2, with D possibly TRBD2 on 7 matching bases. The V end was cut by 3 bases, the J end by 3 bases, with 17 bases between. The V gene's germline CDR1 is MNHNS and CDR2 SASEGT. The length of the CDR3 is 17 residues. The CDR3 DNA reads TGTGCCAGCAGTGATTTGGGGGGGCAGCTGCACACCGGGGAGCTGTTTTTT. Translating gives CASSDLGGQLHTGELFF.

The chain employs TRBV7-8 and TRBJ2-7, with no clear D. Germline CDR1 is SGHVS and CDR2 is FQNEAQ. This CDR3 is built from 13 residues. With 3 bases removed from V and 6 bases from J, the gap between germline ends came to 12 bases. The CDR3 DNA follows: TGTGCCAGCAGCTTGACCCCAGGTTTCGAGCAGTACTTC. This sequence encodes CASSLTPGFEQYF.

This chain joins TRBV6-5 and TRBJ1-1, with D hard to call. V was cut by 0 bases and J by 4 bases, with 12 bases left in between. In germline, CDR1 is MNHEY, CDR2 SVGAGI. The CDR3 consists of 15 residues. The CDR3 here is CASSYSRERSTEAFF. CDR3 bases: TGTGCCAGCAGTTACTCGAGGGAGCGGAGCACTGAAGCTTTCTTT.

J is TRBJ1-4 and V is TRBV7-8; possible D gene TRBD1, 5 bases. Germline assignment: CDR1 SGHVS and CDR2 FQNEAQ. Trimming pared 1 base from V and 8 bases from J, leaving 8 bases between. CDR3 length: 13 residues. The CDR3 coding sequence is TGTGCCAGCAGCTTAGACCGACAGGAAAAACTGTTTTTT. Translated, it gives CASSLDRQEKLFF.

This CDR3 reads CASSPGQGAPGQPQHF. CDR3 in DNA: TGTGCCAGCAGTCCGGGACAGGGGGCGCCCGGACAGCCCCAGCATTTT. The chain couples TRBV27 to TRBJ1-5; the match to TRBD1 covers 12 bases. The CDR3 is 16 amino acids. Germline V gene data show CDR1 as MNHEY and CDR2 as SMNVEV (reference sequence). Germline trimming cut 5 bases from V and 7 bases from J; bases unmatched to any gene: 9.

The chain combines TRBV28 with TRBJ2-7; 8 bases agree with TRBD1. The germline gives CDR1 MDHEN, CDR2 SYDVKM. This CDR3 has 15 amino acids. V was clipped by 3 bases and J by 0 bases; unmatched bases: 4. CDR3 residues: CASSFHRGISYEQYF. DNA for the CDR3: TGTGCCAGCAGTTTTCACAGGGGGATCTCCTACGAGCAGTACTTC.

The rearrangement uses TRBV13 and TRBJ2-7, with D tentatively TRBD1 (5 bases). Germline V gene data show CDR1 as PRHDT and CDR2 as FYEKMQ (reference sequence). V was pared by 6 bases and J by 2 bases, with 14 bases between. This CDR3 is 14 amino acids long. CDR3 bases: TGTGCCAGCAGTAATCGACAGAGACCCTACGAGCAGTACTTC. This codes for CASSNRQRPYEQYF. Full variable domain (missing parts from reference TRBV13 and TRBJ2-7): AAGVIQSPRHLIKEKRETATLKCYPIPRHDTVYWYQQGPGQDPQFLISFYEKMQSDKGSIPDRFSAQQFSDYHSELNMSSLELGDSALYFCASSNRQRPYEQYFGPGTRLTVT.

Points on this clone: Different DNA sequences within this sample yield the same CDR3. The rearrangement links TRBV5-1 to TRBJ2-5; 8 bases fit TRBD2. The CDR3 extends over 13 amino acids. The ends lost 4 bases at V and 5 bases at J; junction bases unmatched: 4. Germline V lookup: CDR1 SGHRS, CDR2 YFSETQ. The CDR3 region is CASSLGGGETQYF. As DNA, the CDR3 is TGCGCCAGCAGCCTAGGCGGGGGGGAGACCCAGTACTTC.

The chain combines TRBV14 with TRBJ2-2; D is possibly TRBD2 (6 bases). Germline lookup yields CDR1 SGHDN and CDR2 FVKESK. The CDR3 runs to 15 residues. V lost 4 bases and J lost 4, with 13 bases in between. The CDR3 sequence: CASSPRLGSTGELFF. The CDR3 bases are TGTGCCAGCAGCCCCAGACTAGGGAGCACCGGGGAGCTGTTTTTT.

This clone turned up a few times. The chain combines TRBV6-1 with TRBJ1-5, with D unresolved. The V and J ends lost 2 bases and 3 bases respectively, with 8 bases between them. The CDR3 has 14 residues. CDR1 MNHNS and CDR2 SASEGT come from the germline V gene. The CDR3 here is CASSERRFNQPQHF. For the CDR3, the DNA is TGTGCCAGCAGTGAACGCAGGTTCAATCAGCCCCAGCATTTT.

This chain joins TRBV6-5 and TRBJ2-2, with D possibly matching TRBD2 (7 bases). CDR3 length: 16 amino acids. Germline values: CDR1 MNHEY, CDR2 SVGAGI. Trimming removed 4 bases at V and 4 bases at J, with 16 bases between. The CDR3 bases are TGTGCCAGCAGTTCCCGAGCAGGGGAGGGCACCGGGGAGCTGTTTTTT. Translation: CASSSRAGEGTGELFF.

The rearrangement joins TRBV28 to TRBJ2-1, with 8 bases matching TRBD2. V shed 6 bases, J shed 3 bases, and the junction held 10 bases outside the gene matches. This CDR3 contains 16 residues. In germline, CDR1 is MDHEN, CDR2 SYDVKM. Here the CDR3 reads CASSYRAGGNYNEQFF. The DNA for the CDR3 is TGTGCCAGCAGCTACCGGGCGGGGGGTAACTACAATGAGCAGTTCTTC.

The table lists this clone with a count of one. Other DNA sequences in the sample encode the same CDR3. The chain combines TRBV30 with TRBJ2-3; TRBD2 agrees at 8 bases. CDR1 and CDR2 (germline): GTSNPN, SVGIG (reference sequence). Germline trimming cut 2 bases from V and 6 bases from J; bases unmatched to any gene: 4. The CDR3 covers 13 residues. The CDR3 bases are TGTGCCTGGAGTAGCGGGAGTGGGGATACGCAGTATTTT. Encoded protein: CAWSSGSGDTQYF.

This chain links TRBV5-6 with TRBJ1-4, with D tentatively TRBD1 (6 bases). Trimming removed 0 bases from V and 4 bases from J, with 10 bases in between. Germline loops: CDR1 SGHDT, CDR2 YYEEEE. The CDR3 is made up of 15 amino acids. In nucleotides, the CDR3 is TGTGCCAGCAGCTTGGCAGGGGCGGGTAATGAAAAACTGTTTTTT. Its translation: CASSLAGAGNEKLFF. The full variable domain, with the rest looked up from reference TRBV5-6 and TRBJ1-4, is DAGVTQSPTHLIKTRGQQVTLRCSPKSGHDTVSWYQQALGQGPQFIFQYYEEEERQRGNFPDRFSGHQFPNYSSELNVNALLLGDSALYLCASSLAGAGNEKLFFGSGTQLSVL.

The genes are TRBV19 and TRBJ1-6, with D perhaps TRBD1 (5 bases). The CDR3 spans 16 residues. Trimming stripped 5 bases from V and 4 bases from J, with 15 bases between. The V gene's germline CDR1 is LNHDA and CDR2 SQIVND (reference sequence). The CDR3 loop reads CASSFRQGNYNSPLHF. The CDR3 DNA reads as TGTGCCAGTAGTTTCCGTCAGGGAAATTATAATTCACCCCTCCACTTT.

The chain carries TRBV5-5 and TRBJ1-2, with 7 bases that match TRBD1. The CDR3 extends over 16 amino acids. Unmatched junction bases numbered 9, after V lost 2 bases and J lost 2 bases. Germline CDR1 is SGHKS and CDR2 is YYEKEE (reference sequence). CDR3 nucleotide sequence: TGTGCCAGCAGCTTCGACCCTAGACAGGGAAACTATGGCTACACCTTC. Translating it yields CASSFDPRQGNYGYTF.

The chain combines TRBV7-6 with TRBJ2-1; the D gene is possibly TRBD2 (6 bases). V shed 2 bases and J shed 4 bases, with 12 bases lying between them. The V gene's germline CDR1 is SGHVS and CDR2 FNYEAQ. The CDR3 is made up of 15 amino acids. The CDR3 loop is CASSLFGSLYNEQFF. The CDR3 bases are TGTGCCAGCAGCTTATTCGGGAGTCTGTACAATGAGCAGTTCTTC. Looking up the rest from reference TRBV7-6 and TRBJ2-1 gives the full variable domain: GAGVSQSPRYKVTKRGQDVALRCDPISGHVSLYWYRQALGQGPEFLTYFNYEAQQDKSGLPNDRFSAERPEGSISTLTIQRTEQRDSAMYRCASSLFGSLYNEQFFGPGTRLTVL.

V and J are TRBV30 and TRBJ1-5, with TRBD1 as a possible D gene (5 bases). Per the germline V gene, CDR1 is GTSNPN and CDR2 is SVGIG (reference sequence). Trimming pared 2 bases from V and 4 bases from J, leaving 9 bases between. The length of the CDR3 is 13 residues. CDR3 sequence reads: CAWSTPGNQPQHF. CDR3 nucleotides: TGTGCCTGGAGTACCCCAGGGAATCAGCCCCAGCATTTT.

V and J are TRBV5-1 and TRBJ2-2, with 7 bases that match TRBD2. CDR3 length: 15 amino acids. V gave up 5 bases and J gave up 4 bases; unmatched junction bases: 8. Germline V gives CDR1 SGHRS, CDR2 YFSETQ. The CDR3 protein is CASSSTGTTTGELFF. CDR3 sequence (DNA): TGCGCCAGCAGTTCTACCGGGACTACCACCGGGGAGCTGTTTTTT.

CDR3 region: CASSPTRTVDEQFF. The DNA for the CDR3 is TGTGCCAGCAGCCCCACCAGGACAGTCGATGAGCAGTTCTTC. This rearrangement joins TRBV5-6 to TRBJ2-1, with D perhaps TRBD1 (6 bases). The CDR3 is made up of 14 amino acids. Germline V lookup: CDR1 SGHDT, CDR2 YYEEEE. V was shortened by 4 bases and J by 8 bases, with 16 bases between the two germline ends. Looking up the rest from reference TRBV5-6 and TRBJ2-1 gives the full variable domain: DAGVTQSPTHLIKTRGQQVTLRCSPKSGHDTVSWYQQALGQGPQFIFQYYEEEERQRGNFPDRFSGHQFPNYSSELNVNALLLGDSALYLCASSPTRTVDEQFFGPGTRLTVL.

The chain combines TRBV7-8 with TRBJ2-2; no clear D. V dropped 2 bases and J dropped 5 bases, with 6 bases sitting between them. This CDR3 contains 13 residues. Germline CDR1 reads SGHVS; CDR2 reads FQNEAQ. CDR3 nucleotide sequence: TGTGCCAGCAGCTTACGGGTGACCGGGGAGCTGTTTTTT. Amino acids: CASSLRVTGELFF.

CDR3 region: CASSETDLGGYTF. The DNA of the CDR3 is TGTGCCAGCAGCGAGACAGACCTCGGGGGCTACACCTTC. The chain is built from TRBV2 and TRBJ1-2; weak D call: TRBD1 (5 bases). The V gene lost 6 bases and the J gene lost 8 bases, with 16 bases spanning the gap. Germline assignment: CDR1 SNHLY and CDR2 FYNNEI. This CDR3 spans 13 amino acids. The entire variable domain, with the rest obtained from reference TRBV2 and TRBJ1-2, is as follows: EPEVTQTPSHQVTQMGQEVILRCVPISNHLYFYWYRQILGQKVEFLVSFYNNEISEKSEIFDDQFSVERPDGSNFTLKIRSTKLEDSAMYFCASSETDLGGYTFGSGTRLTVV.

This chain connects TRBV9 to TRBJ2-3; 8 positions match TRBD2. V gave up 2 bases and J gave up 3 bases; unmatched junction bases: 8. Germline V gene sequence: CDR1 SGDLS, CDR2 YYNGEE. The CDR3 is made up of 16 amino acids. The CDR3 DNA is TGTGCCAGCAGCGTGTCCGGGACTAGTGGTACAGATACGCAGTATTTT. This encodes CASSVSGTSGTDTQYF.

The CDR3 sequence is CAIRLLDRAGANVLTF. CDR3 nucleotides: TGTGCCATCCGACTTCTGGACAGGGCTGGGGCCAACGTCCTGACTTTC. This chain connects TRBV2 to TRBJ2-6, with 8 bases identical to TRBD1. V shed 10 bases and J 2 bases; nucleotides not matched to a gene: 10. This CDR3 region has 16 residues. Germline assignment: CDR1 SNHLY and CDR2 FYNNEI.

The rearrangement joins TRBV15 to TRBJ1-2; 11 bases are a match to TRBD1. This CDR3 is built from 16 residues. V lost 3 bases and J lost 4; bases outside the gene matches: 7. Per the germline V gene, CDR1 is LNHNV and CDR2 is YYDKDF (reference sequence). CDR3: CATSSSGQGASYGYTF. CDR3 nucleotides: TGTGCCACCAGCAGTAGTGGACAGGGGGCGAGCTATGGCTACACCTTC. The full variable domain, rest sourced from reference TRBV15 and TRBJ1-2, is DAMVIQNPRYQVTQFGKPVTLSCSQTLNHNVMYWYQQKSSQAPKLLFHYYDKDFNNEADTPDNFQSRRPNTSFCFLDIRSPGLGDTAMYLCATSSSGQGASYGYTFGSGTRLTVV.